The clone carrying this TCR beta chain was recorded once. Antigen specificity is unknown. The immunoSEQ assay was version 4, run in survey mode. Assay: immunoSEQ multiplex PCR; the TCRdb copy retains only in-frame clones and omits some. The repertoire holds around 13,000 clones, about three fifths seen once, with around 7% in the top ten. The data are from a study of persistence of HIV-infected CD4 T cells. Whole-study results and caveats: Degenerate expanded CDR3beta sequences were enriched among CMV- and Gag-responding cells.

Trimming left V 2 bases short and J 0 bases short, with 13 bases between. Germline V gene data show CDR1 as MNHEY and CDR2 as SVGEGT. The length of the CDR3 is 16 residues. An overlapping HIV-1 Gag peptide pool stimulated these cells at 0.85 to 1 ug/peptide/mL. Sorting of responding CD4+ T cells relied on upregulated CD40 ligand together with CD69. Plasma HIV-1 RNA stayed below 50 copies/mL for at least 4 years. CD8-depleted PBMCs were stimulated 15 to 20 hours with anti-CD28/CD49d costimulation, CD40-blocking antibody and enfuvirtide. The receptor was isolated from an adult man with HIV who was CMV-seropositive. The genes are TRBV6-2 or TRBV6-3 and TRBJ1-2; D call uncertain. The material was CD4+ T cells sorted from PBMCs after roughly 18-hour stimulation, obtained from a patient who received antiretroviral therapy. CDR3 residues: CASSYTGRKSNYGYTF. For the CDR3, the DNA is TGTGCCAGCAGTTACACGGGAAGGAAGTCTAACTATGGCTACACCTTC.